This TCR beta chain stems from a study of monozygotic twins with cystic fibrosis. Germline CDR1 reads MDHEN; CDR2 reads SYDVKM. This CDR3 is 10 amino acids long. V lost 6 bases to trimming and J lost 5 bases, with 4 bases between them. Notes on this clone: Its antigen is not known.

The data were produced by immunoSEQ multiplex PCR, yet TCRdb's version contains in-frame clones alone and is incomplete. Of 15,000 to 25,000 clones listed, about 90% are singletons. Findings and limits, study-wide: Unrelated CF individuals shared fewer identical clonotypes than monozygotic CF twins.

V and J are TRBV28 and TRBJ2-5; D uncertain. Specimen: blood. The TCR sequence derives from a girl aged 2-10 years with cystic fibrosis. The CDR3 is CASSRETQYF. As DNA, the CDR3 is TGTGCCAGCAGCAGGGAGACCCAGTACTTC.